The 18 T cell receptor beta chains below all came from one sample that was sequenced in a study of early T cells in non-severe SARS-CoV-2 infection. TCRdb recomputed calls from the 5' RACE reads with MiXCR, one row per CDR3 protein. This table holds 20,000 to 25,000 distinct CDR3 sequences, roughly 5% found once. The material sequenced was whole blood. These receptor sequences come from an adult who was a healthcare worker with PCR-confirmed SARS-CoV-2 infection or an uninfected control (not recorded which).

This clonotype was observed many times. The rearrangement joins TRBV20-1 to TRBJ2-4, with D hard to call. Germline V gene data show CDR1 as DFQATT and CDR2 as SNEGSKA (reference sequence). This CDR3 has 14 amino acids. Trimming left V 0 bases short and J 0 bases short, with 6 bases between. Here the CDR3 DNA reads TGCAGTGCTAGAGAGAGCATAGCCAAAAACATTCAGTACTTC. It translates to CSARESIAKNIQYF.

This clonotype was picked up many times. J is TRBJ2-3 and V is TRBV4-3; D not resolved. In germline, CDR1 is LGHNA, CDR2 YSLEER. The CDR3 runs to 16 residues. V lost 0 bases to trimming and J lost 0 bases, with 10 bases between them. The CDR3: CASSQEVVGSTDTQYF. In DNA form, the CDR3 reads TGCGCCAGCAGCCAAGAAGTGGTGGGAAGCACAGATACGCAGTATTTT.

Judged by abundance, this clonotype is large. The chain couples TRBV7-2 to TRBJ2-3, with 7 positions matching TRBD2. Looked up from germline, CDR1 is SGHTA and CDR2 is FQGNSA. The CDR3 loop spans 16 amino acids. Unmatched junction bases numbered 22, after V lost 5 bases and J lost 14 bases. The CDR3 loop is CASSPFNLVREAPWYF. CDR3 nucleotides: TGTGCCAGCAGCCCCTTTAATTTGGTCCGGGAGGCCCCGTGGTATTTT.

The table lists this clonotype with a few counts. The V gene is TRBV15, the J gene TRBJ2-6, with D uncertain. Trimming removed 0 bases at V and 4 bases at J, with 4 bases between. Germline V lookup: CDR1 LNHNV, CDR2 YYDKDF (reference sequence). The CDR3 consists of 14 residues. The CDR3 DNA reads TGTGCCACCAGCAGAGAATCCGGGGCCAACGTCCTGACTTTC. Protein sequence: CATSRESGANVLTF.

This sequence joins TRBV7-2 and TRBJ2-5, with 10 bases matching TRBD1. Germline V CDR1 and CDR2: SGHTA, FQGNSA. J was trimmed by 6 bases and V by 3 bases; bases with no gene match: 4. This CDR3 has 14 amino acids. The CDR3 loop reads CASSFGQGGKTQYF. Written as DNA, the CDR3 is TGTGCCAGCAGCTTCGGACAGGGGGGAAAGACCCAGTACTTC.

This clonotype occurred many times. This rearrangement joins TRBV7-2 to TRBJ2-1; TRBD2 aligns across 12 bases. The germline gives CDR1 SGHTA, CDR2 FQGNSA. This CDR3 spans 19 amino acids. The ends lost 7 bases at V and 0 bases at J; junction bases unmatched: 13. For the CDR3, the DNA is TGTGCCAGCACCCTTTCGGGACTAGCGGGCTCAAGCTCCTACAATGAGCAGTTCTTC. Amino acid sequence: CASTLSGLAGSSSYNEQFF. The full variable domain, completed using reference TRBV7-2 and TRBJ2-1, is GAGVSQSPSNKVTEKGKDVELRCDPISGHTALYWYRQSLGQGLEFLIYFQGNSAPDKSGLPSDRFSAERTGGSVSTLTIQRTQQEDSAVYLCASTLSGLAGSSSYNEQFFGPGTRLTVL.

The chain couples TRBV20-1 to TRBJ1-1; the D gene is possibly TRBD1 (6 bases). From germline, CDR1 is DFQATT and CDR2 SNEGSKA (reference sequence). The CDR3 contains 16 residues. V was clipped by 5 bases and J by 0 bases, with 19 bases between them. In nucleotides, the CDR3 is TGCAGTGCTCCTACGGACAGAACCGAAGTGAACACTGAAGCTTTCTTT. Translated, it gives CSAPTDRTEVNTEAFF.

This clonotype was recorded many times. The chain recombines TRBV6-2 or TRBV6-3 with TRBJ1-5; weak D call: TRBD1 (6 bases). CDR3 length: 16 amino acids. With 2 bases removed from V and 0 bases from J, the gap between germline ends came to 11 bases. From germline, CDR1 is MNHEY and CDR2 SVGEGT. CDR3 DNA: TGTGCCAGCAGTTACGATGGACAGATTAGCAATCAGCCCCAGCATTTT. Protein product: CASSYDGQISNQPQHF.

The chain is built from TRBV20-1 and TRBJ2-3; 8 positions agree with TRBD2. CDR3 length: 16 amino acids. The junction had 16 bases not matched to a gene; V was cut back by 6 bases and J by 5 bases. CDR1 is DFQATT, CDR2 SNEGSKA, per germline (reference sequence). CDR3 residues: CSALPRGGGGLDTQYF. The CDR3 bases are TGCAGTGCCCTCCCTCGGGGGGGTGGAGGGCTAGATACGCAGTATTTT.

CDR3 residues: CSARPSDGGNIQYF. The DNA of the CDR3 is TGCAGCGCCAGACCATCGGACGGAGGAAACATTCAGTACTTC. The chain couples TRBV29-1 to TRBJ2-4; perhaps TRBD2 as D (5 bases). V gave up 7 bases and J gave up 6 bases, with 19 bases separating them. This CDR3 is built from 14 residues. CDR1 and CDR2 (germline): SQVTM, ANQGSEA.

The gene calls are TRBV29-1 and TRBJ1-2; D possibly corresponds to TRBD1 (5 bases). Per the germline V gene, CDR1 is SQVTM and CDR2 is ANQGSEA. The CDR3 has 12 amino acids. V was pared by 1 base and J by 3 bases, with 6 bases between. The CDR3 region has the DNA TGCAGCGTTGAAGGCAGGGACTATGGCTACACCTTC. This sequence encodes CSVEGRDYGYTF.

This chain connects TRBV5-1 to TRBJ2-3; 9 positions agree with TRBD2. CDR1 and CDR2 from the germline V gene are SGHRS and YFSETQ. Trimming at V came to 1 base and at J to 0 bases, leaving 0 bases not matched to a gene. The CDR3 totals 15 residues. The CDR3 is CASSLTSGSTDTQYF. Here the CDR3 DNA reads TGCGCCAGCAGCTTGACTAGCGGGAGCACAGATACGCAGTATTTT. The full variable domain, with the rest looked up from reference TRBV5-1 and TRBJ2-3, is KAGVTQTPRYLIKTRGQQVTLSCSPISGHRSVSWYQQTPGQGLQFLFEYFSETQRNKGNFPGRFSGRQFSNSRSEMNVSTLELGDSALYLCASSLTSGSTDTQYFGPGTRLTVL.

This clonotype was detected ten times or more. CDR3 loop: CASSKQTSGRYNEQFF. In DNA, the CDR3 is TGTGCCAGCAGCAAGCAGACTAGCGGGAGATACAATGAGCAGTTCTTC. V is TRBV7-3 and J is TRBJ2-1, with TRBD2 matching over 12 bases. The CDR3 spans 16 residues. Per the germline V gene, CDR1 is SGHTA and CDR2 is FQGTGA. Unmatched junction bases numbered 6, after V lost 5 bases and J lost 4 bases.

This clonotype was observed many times. The chain employs TRBV19 and TRBJ2-3, with D unresolved. Germline V gives CDR1 LNHDA, CDR2 SQIVND (reference sequence). The CDR3 is 13 amino acids. Trimming removed 3 bases at V and 3 bases at J, with 7 bases between. The CDR3 region has the DNA TGTGCCAGTAGTATTTCCCTTACAGATACGCAGTATTTT. Translating gives CASSISLTDTQYF.

Comment on this clonotype: Possible read error: a much larger clone is one base away. V usage is TRBV11-2 and J usage is TRBJ2-1, with D hard to call. CDR1 is SGHAT and CDR2 is FQNNGV in the germline V gene. The CDR3 runs 14 residues. The DNA of the CDR3 is TGTGCCAGCAGCTTGTCAGGAAACTACAATGAGCGGTTCTTC. As protein: CASSLSGNYNERFF.

The chain employs TRBV29-1 and TRBJ2-1, with D hard to call. This CDR3 spans 11 amino acids. Per germline, CDR1 SQVTM and CDR2 ANQGSEA. With 7 bases removed from V and 6 bases from J, the gap between germline ends came to 10 bases. CDR3 amino acids: CSGRWSNEQFF. In nucleotides, the CDR3 is TGCAGCGGACGTTGGAGCAATGAGCAGTTCTTC.

Many counts were recorded for this clonotype. The chain carries TRBV7-9 and TRBJ2-3; maybe TRBD2 (5 bases). CDR1 is SEHNR and CDR2 is FQNEAQ in the germline V gene (reference sequence). The V end was cut by 5 bases, the J end by 4 bases, with 13 bases between. The CDR3 runs 14 residues. DNA for the CDR3: TGTGCCAGCAGCGACACGAGGGTCGCAGATACGCAGTATTTT. Translated, it gives CASSDTRVADTQYF. Full variable domain (rest looked up from reference TRBV7-9 and TRBJ2-3): DTGVSQNPRHKITKRGQNVTFRCDPISEHNRLYWYRQTLGQGPEFLTYFQNEAQLEKSRLLSDRFSAERPKGSFSTLEIQRTEQGDSAMYLCASSDTRVADTQYFGPGTRLTVL.

There are a few counts of this clonotype. The CDR3 region has the DNA TGCGCCAGCGGTTCTCGGGAGGCGGAGCCGAACACCGGGGAGCTGTTTTTT. This encodes CASGSREAEPNTGELFF. This rearrangement joins TRBV5-1 to TRBJ2-2; TRBD2 matches 7 bases. After removal of 7 bases from V and 0 bases from J, the junction contained 12 bases not matched to a gene. This CDR3 comprises 17 residues. Germline values: CDR1 SGHRS, CDR2 YFSETQ.